This T cell receptor beta chain appears in the sequencing data of a study of blood T cell repertoires in COVID-19. The table came from immunoSEQ multiplex PCR; TCRdb's copy has only in-frame clones and leaves some out. Of 150,000 or so clones in the sample, 75% to 80% are singletons; the top ten hold under 3%. CDR1 is MNHEY, CDR2 SMNVEV, per germline (reference sequence). CDR3 length: 18 amino acids. V lost 7 bases and J lost 1, with 26 bases in between. This receptor was identified in a woman between 45 and 60 years old who had recovered from COVID-19. V gene TRBV27 combines with J gene TRBJ2-7, with D unclear. Sequenced input: PBMCs or T cells enriched from blood (not recorded which). CDR3 bases: TGTGCCAGCACCGATTTATTGATCCGAGGTGGAGCTTCCTACGAGCAGTACTTC. This encodes CASTDLLIRGGASYEQYF.